This TCR beta chain is drawn from a study of molecular identifiers for immune sequencing clone quantification. Overall study results and limits: Clones that had above 20 RNA copies took up over 98% of effector molecules but under 1% in naive cells. One cell's worth of spiked Jurkat TCR RNA was reportedly detectable among 1 million or so naive cells.

Trimming shortened V by 4 bases and J by 2 bases, and 16 bases separated the two germline ends. The CDR3 is 15 amino acids. The germline gives CDR1 GTSNPN, CDR2 SVGIG (reference sequence). This clonotype has ten or more counts. Its antigen is not identified. One entry per CDR3 protein results from TCRdb running MiXCR on the PCR reads. The sample lists 400,000 to 600,000 distinct CDR3 sequences; over 20% were seen once. This clonotype originated in a human donor in good health. Some libraries in this study had Jurkat cell RNA spiked in. What was sequenced was naive CD8+ T cells from blood, with Jurkat cell RNA spiked in. Sample subset: FACS-sorted CD8+CD4-CCR7+CD45RA+ naive T cells. V gene TRBV30 combines with J gene TRBJ2-3, with D possibly TRBD2 on 6 matching bases. CDR3: CAWKRAWGVTDTQYF. Written as DNA, the CDR3 is TGTGCCTGGAAAAGAGCCTGGGGGGTCACAGATACGCAGTATTTT.